These 10 T cell receptor beta chains were all obtained from the same sample, sequenced in a study of neurological immune-mediated disorders. TCRdb recomputed calls from the 5' RACE reads with MiXCR, one row per CDR3 protein. The data hold 40,000 to 50,000 distinct CDR3 sequences, with 2% to 3% observed a single time. Sequences were obtained from PBMCs. These receptors were collected from a man aged 30 to 45 with multiple sclerosis.

This clonotype was counted many times. The gene calls are TRBV20-1 and TRBJ2-3, with D hard to call. The germline gives CDR1 DFQATT, CDR2 SNEGSKA (reference sequence). V was clipped by 4 bases and J by 1 base, with 9 bases between them. The CDR3 contains 13 residues. The CDR3 is CSAKGPRTDTQYF. The CDR3 nucleotides read TGCAGTGCTAAAGGACCGCGCACAGATACGCAGTATTTT.

This clonotype has a count of ten or more. The CDR3 protein is CSAERVGNQPQHF. CDR3 nucleotides: TGCAGTGCGGAGAGGGTTGGAAATCAGCCCCAGCATTTT. The rearrangement links TRBV20-1 to TRBJ1-5; D unclear. This CDR3 has 13 amino acids. V dropped 6 bases and J dropped 4 bases, with 13 bases sitting between them. Germline V gives CDR1 DFQATT, CDR2 SNEGSKA (reference sequence).

This clonotype was seen at least ten times. The chain recombines TRBV6-5 with TRBJ2-5; the match to TRBD2 covers 7 bases. The V gene's germline CDR1 is MNHEY and CDR2 SVGAGI. The CDR3 extends over 16 amino acids. After removal of 5 bases from V and 5 bases from J, the junction contained 14 bases not matched to a gene. The CDR3 region is CASSQPGRAGGETQYF. The CDR3, as DNA: TGTGCCAGCAGTCAGCCAGGGCGGGCCGGGGGGGAGACCCAGTACTTC.

This clonotype was detected many times. The rearrangement links TRBV4-2 to TRBJ2-1; D possibly corresponds to TRBD1 (6 bases). CDR1 and CDR2 (germline): LGHNA, YNFKEQ. The ends were cut back, 0 bases at V and 7 bases at J, with 31 bases in the middle. This CDR3 contains 21 residues. The CDR3 DNA reads as TGTGCCAGCAGCCAAGATCTTCCCCGGCATCTAGGACAGATAGAAGTTAATGAGCAGTTCTTC. It encodes CASSQDLPRHLGQIEVNEQFF.

This clonotype was seen repeatedly, ten times or more. The rearrangement uses TRBV20-1 and TRBJ2-7; possibly TRBD1 for D (5 bases). Germline CDR1 DFQATT, CDR2 SNEGSKA (reference sequence). Trimming shortened V by 0 bases and J by 4 bases, and 13 bases separated the two germline ends. This CDR3 has 14 amino acids. The CDR3: CSARDPRAAYEQYF. CDR3 coding DNA: TGCAGTGCTAGAGACCCCAGGGCCGCATACGAGCAGTACTTC.

This clonotype has at least ten counts. The rearrangement joins TRBV7-7 to TRBJ2-2; 7 bases fit TRBD2. Germline V gene sequence: CDR1 SSHAT, CDR2 FNYEAQ (reference sequence). J was trimmed by 5 bases and V by 5 bases; bases with no gene match: 5. The CDR3 spans 14 residues. CDR3 coding DNA: TGTGCCAGCAGCCATGGGGGGGATACCGGGGAGCTGTTTTTT. Amino acids: CASSHGGDTGELFF.

This clonotype was recorded at least ten times. This rearrangement joins TRBV4-3 to TRBJ2-1; 7 bases fit TRBD2. Trimming at V came to 5 bases and at J to 0 bases, leaving 4 bases not matched to a gene. Germline V gene sequence: CDR1 LGHNA, CDR2 YSLEER. There are 15 residues in the CDR3. In nucleotides, the CDR3 is TGCGCCAGCAGCTACAGCGGGGACTCCTACAATGAGCAGTTCTTC. Amino acids: CASSYSGDSYNEQFF.

This clonotype was counted ten times or more. V is TRBV5-1 and J is TRBJ1-1, with 11 bases fitting TRBD1. The CDR3 is 13 amino acids. Germline V gene lookup returns CDR1 SGHRS and CDR2 YFSETQ. J gave up 4 bases and V 7 bases, and 3 bases lay outside the gene matches. CDR3 loop: CASSDRGLTEAFF. CDR3 coding DNA: TGCGCCAGCTCGGACAGGGGGCTCACTGAAGCTTTCTTT.

This clonotype was recorded at least ten times. This chain uses TRBV9 with TRBJ1-6; possibly TRBD1 for D (6 bases). CDR3 length: 15 residues. V was shortened by 1 base and J by 10 bases, with 15 bases between the two germline ends. Per germline, CDR1 SGDLS and CDR2 YYNGEE. The CDR3 bases are TGTGCCAGCAGCGTAATGCCAGGGGCTGGGTCACCCCTCCACTTT. The encoded protein is CASSVMPGAGSPLHF.

Note on this clonotype: A much larger clone is a single base away; this may be a read error. This rearrangement joins TRBV20-1 to TRBJ2-1, with 7 bases that match TRBD2. V lost 3 bases, J lost 4 bases, and 6 bases stayed unmatched. Germline-derived CDR1 and CDR2 are DFQATT and SNEGSKA (reference sequence). This CDR3 region has 14 residues. CDR3 DNA: TGCAGTGCTAGCATTAGCGGGTGTTACAATGAGCAGTTCTTC. It codes for CSASISGCYNEQFF.